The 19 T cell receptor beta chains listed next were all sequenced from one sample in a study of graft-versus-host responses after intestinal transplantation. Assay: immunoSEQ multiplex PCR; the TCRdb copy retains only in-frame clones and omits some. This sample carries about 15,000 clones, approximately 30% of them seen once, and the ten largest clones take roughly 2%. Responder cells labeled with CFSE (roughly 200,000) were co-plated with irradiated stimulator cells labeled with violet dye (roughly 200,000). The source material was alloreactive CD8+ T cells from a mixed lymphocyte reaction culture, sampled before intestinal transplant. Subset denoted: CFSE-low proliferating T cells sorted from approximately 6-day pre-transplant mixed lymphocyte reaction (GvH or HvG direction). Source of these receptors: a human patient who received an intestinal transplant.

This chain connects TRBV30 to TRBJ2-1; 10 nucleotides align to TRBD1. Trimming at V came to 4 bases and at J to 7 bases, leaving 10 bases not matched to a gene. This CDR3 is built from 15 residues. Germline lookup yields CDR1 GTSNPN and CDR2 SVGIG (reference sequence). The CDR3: CAWTTGTGESNEQFF. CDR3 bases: TGTGCCTGGACTACCGGGACAGGGGAAAGTAATGAGCAGTTCTTC.

In DNA, the CDR3 is TGTGCCAGCAGCTCCCCACGCTTTCTAGCGGGCCAAGAGACCCAGTACTTC. It translates to CASSSPRFLAGQETQYF. The chain links TRBV28 to TRBJ2-5; TRBD2 agrees at 8 bases. The germline gives CDR1 MDHEN, CDR2 SYDVKM. V was clipped by 6 bases and J by 1 base; unmatched bases: 13. This CDR3 spans 17 amino acids.

DNA of the CDR3: TGTGCCAGCACCTACTTAGATACGCAGTATTTT. The encoded protein is CASTYLDTQYF. This chain links TRBV27 with TRBJ2-3, with D unclear. From germline, CDR1 is MNHEY and CDR2 SMNVEV (reference sequence). V was shortened by 7 bases and J by 5 bases, with 7 bases between the two germline ends. CDR3 length equals 11 residues.

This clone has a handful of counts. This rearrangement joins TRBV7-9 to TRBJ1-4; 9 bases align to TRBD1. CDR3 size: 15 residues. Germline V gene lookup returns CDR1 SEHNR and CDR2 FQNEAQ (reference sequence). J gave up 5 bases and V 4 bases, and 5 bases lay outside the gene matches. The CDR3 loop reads CASSSPTGGNEKLFF. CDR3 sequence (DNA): TGTGCCAGCAGCTCCCCGACAGGGGGAAATGAAAAACTGTTTTTT.

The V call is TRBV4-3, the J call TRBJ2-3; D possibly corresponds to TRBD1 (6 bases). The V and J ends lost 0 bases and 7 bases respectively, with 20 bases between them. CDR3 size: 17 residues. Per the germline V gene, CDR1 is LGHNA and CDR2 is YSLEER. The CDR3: CASSQDSATGGRNTQYF. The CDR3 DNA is TGCGCCAGCAGCCAAGATTCGGCGACAGGTGGTCGGAATACGCAGTATTTT.

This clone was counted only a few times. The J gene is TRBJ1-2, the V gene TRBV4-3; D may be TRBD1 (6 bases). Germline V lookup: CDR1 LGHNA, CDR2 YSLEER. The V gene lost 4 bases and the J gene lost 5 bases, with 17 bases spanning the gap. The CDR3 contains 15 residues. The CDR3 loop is CASSLSQGIGYGYTF. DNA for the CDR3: TGCGCCAGCAGCCTGTCACAGGGTATCGGATATGGCTACACCTTC.

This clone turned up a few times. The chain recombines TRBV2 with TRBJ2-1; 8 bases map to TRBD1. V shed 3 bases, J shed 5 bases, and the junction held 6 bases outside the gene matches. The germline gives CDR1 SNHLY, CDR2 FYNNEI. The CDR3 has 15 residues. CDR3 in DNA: TGTGCCAGCAGTGAGTTCAGGGGGCGCAACAATGAGCAGTTCTTC. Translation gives CASSEFRGRNNEQFF.

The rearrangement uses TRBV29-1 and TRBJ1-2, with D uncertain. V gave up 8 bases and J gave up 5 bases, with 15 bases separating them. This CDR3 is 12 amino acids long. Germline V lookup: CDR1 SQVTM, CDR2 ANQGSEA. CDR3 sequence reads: CSMASRGYGYTF. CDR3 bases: TGCAGCATGGCATCTCGGGGATATGGCTACACCTTC.

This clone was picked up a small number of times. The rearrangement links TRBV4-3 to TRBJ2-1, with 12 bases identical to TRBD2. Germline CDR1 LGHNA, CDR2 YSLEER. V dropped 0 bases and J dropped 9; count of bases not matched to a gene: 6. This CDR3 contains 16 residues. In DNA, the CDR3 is TGCGCCAGCAGCCAAGATTGGCTAGCGGGGGGGACTGAGCAGTTCTTC. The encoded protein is CASSQDWLAGGTEQFF.

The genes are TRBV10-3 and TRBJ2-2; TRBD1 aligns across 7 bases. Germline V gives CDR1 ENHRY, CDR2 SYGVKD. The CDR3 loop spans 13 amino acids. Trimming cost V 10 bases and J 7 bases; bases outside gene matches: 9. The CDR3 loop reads CASRRQGNGELFF. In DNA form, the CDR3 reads TGTGCCAGCAGGCGACAGGGTAACGGGGAGCTGTTTTTT.

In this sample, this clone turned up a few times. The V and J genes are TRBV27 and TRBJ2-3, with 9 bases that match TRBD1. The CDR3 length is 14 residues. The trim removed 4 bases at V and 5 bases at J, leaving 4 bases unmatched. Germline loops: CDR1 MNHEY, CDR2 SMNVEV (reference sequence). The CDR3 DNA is TGTGCCAGCAGTTCGGACAGGGGTGAAGATACGCAGTATTTT. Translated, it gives CASSSDRGEDTQYF.

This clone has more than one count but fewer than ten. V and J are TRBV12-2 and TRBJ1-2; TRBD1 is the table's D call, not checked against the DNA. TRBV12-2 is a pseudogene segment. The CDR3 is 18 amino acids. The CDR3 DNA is TGTGCAAGTCGCTCGCAAGACCCGGACAGGGGGCGGGTATATGGCTACACCTTC. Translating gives CASRSQDPDRGRVYGYTF.

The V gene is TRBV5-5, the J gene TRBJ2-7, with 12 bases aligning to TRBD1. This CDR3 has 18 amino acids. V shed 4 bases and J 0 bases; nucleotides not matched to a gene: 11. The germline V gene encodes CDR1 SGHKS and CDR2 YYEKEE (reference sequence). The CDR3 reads CASSQGTGGFLSSYEQYF. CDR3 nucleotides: TGTGCCAGCAGCCAAGGGACAGGGGGCTTCCTTAGCTCCTACGAGCAGTACTTC. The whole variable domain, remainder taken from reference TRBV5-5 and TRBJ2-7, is DAGVTQSPTHLIKTRGQQVTLRCSPISGHKSVSWYQQVLGQGPQFIFQYYEKEERGRGNFPDRFSARQFPNYSSELNVNALLLGDSALYLCASSQGTGGFLSSYEQYFGPGTRLTVT.

CDR3 sequence reads: CASSPIVGYGTDRGDNQPQHF. The DNA of the CDR3 is TGTGCCAGCAGCCCCATTGTCGGTTACGGGACGGACAGGGGCGACAATCAGCCCCAGCATTTT. The V and J genes are TRBV4-2 and TRBJ1-5, with TRBD1 matching 9 bases. The germline V gene has CDR1 LGHNA and CDR2 YNFKEQ. Trimming removed 4 bases from V and 3 bases from J; junction bases left unmatched: 22. The CDR3 extends over 21 amino acids.

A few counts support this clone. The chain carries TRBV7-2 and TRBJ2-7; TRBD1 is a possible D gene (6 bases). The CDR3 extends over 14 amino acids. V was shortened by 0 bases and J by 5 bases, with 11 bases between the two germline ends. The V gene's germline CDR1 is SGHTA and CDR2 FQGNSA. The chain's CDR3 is CASSLAQGIDEQYF. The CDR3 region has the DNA TGTGCCAGCAGCTTAGCGCAGGGGATCGACGAGCAGTACTTC.

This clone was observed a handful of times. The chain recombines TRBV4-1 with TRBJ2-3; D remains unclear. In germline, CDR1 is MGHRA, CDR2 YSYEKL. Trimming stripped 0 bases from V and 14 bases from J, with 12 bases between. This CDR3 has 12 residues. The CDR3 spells CASSQEESHRYF. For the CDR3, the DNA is TGCGCCAGCAGCCAAGAGGAGTCTCATCGGTATTTT.

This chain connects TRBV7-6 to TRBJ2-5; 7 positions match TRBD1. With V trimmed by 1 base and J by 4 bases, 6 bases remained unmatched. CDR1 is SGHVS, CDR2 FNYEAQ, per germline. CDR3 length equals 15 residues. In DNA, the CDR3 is TGTGCCAGCAGCTTAGAAGGACAGGCGGGAGAGACCCAGTACTTC. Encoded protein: CASSLEGQAGETQYF.

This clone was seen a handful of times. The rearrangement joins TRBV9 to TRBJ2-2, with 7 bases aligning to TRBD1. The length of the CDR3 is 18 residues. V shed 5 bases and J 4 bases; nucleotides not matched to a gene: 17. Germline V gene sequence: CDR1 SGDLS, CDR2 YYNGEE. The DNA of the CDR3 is TGTGCCAGCAGTCTTAACAGGGACAGACCGTCTAGCACCGGGGAGCTGTTTTTT. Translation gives CASSLNRDRPSSTGELFF.

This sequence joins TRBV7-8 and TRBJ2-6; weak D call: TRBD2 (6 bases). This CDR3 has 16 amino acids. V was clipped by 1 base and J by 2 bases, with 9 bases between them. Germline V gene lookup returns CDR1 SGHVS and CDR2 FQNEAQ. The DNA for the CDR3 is TGTGCCAGCAGCTTAGGAGGAGGGACTGGGGCCAACGTCCTGACTTTC. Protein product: CASSLGGGTGANVLTF.